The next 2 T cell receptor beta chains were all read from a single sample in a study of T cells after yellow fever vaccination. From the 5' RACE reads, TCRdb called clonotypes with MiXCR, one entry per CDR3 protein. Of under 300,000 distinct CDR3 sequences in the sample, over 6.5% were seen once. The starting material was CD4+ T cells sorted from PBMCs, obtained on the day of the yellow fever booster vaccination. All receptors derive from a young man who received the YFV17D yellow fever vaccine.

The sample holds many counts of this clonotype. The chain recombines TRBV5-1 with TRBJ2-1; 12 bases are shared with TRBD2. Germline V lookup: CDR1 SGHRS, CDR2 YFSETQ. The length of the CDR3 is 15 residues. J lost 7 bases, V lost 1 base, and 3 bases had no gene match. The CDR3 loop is CASSLSTSGSNEQFF. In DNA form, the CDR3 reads TGCGCCAGCAGCTTGTCGACTAGCGGGAGTAATGAGCAGTTCTTC. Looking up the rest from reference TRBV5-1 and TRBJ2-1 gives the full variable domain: KAGVTQTPRYLIKTRGQQVTLSCSPISGHRSVSWYQQTPGQGLQFLFEYFSETQRNKGNFPGRFSGRQFSNSRSEMNVSTLELGDSALYLCASSLSTSGSNEQFFGPGTRLTVL.

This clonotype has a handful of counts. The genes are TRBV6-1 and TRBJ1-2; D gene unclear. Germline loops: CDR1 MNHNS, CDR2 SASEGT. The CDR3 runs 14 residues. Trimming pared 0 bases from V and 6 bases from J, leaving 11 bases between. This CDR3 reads CASSEARKTDGYTF. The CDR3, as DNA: TGTGCCAGCAGTGAAGCGAGGAAAACGGATGGCTACACCTTC.